This T cell receptor (beta chain) was observed in a study of early T cells in non-severe SARS-CoV-2 infection. Overall study context: RNA in bulk from unsorted whole blood was sequenced, and chains were unpaired. Study observations and caveats: The study's VDJdb matching favored anti-spike CD8 responses and missed private and CD4 specificities.

Attached unique molecular identifiers marked individual cDNA molecules. TCRdb reprocessed the 5' RACE reads with MiXCR, giving one entry per CDR3 protein. The data hold about 80,000 distinct CDR3 sequences, with about a sixth observed a single time. In this sample, this clonotype turned up a few times. No antigen is known for it. This CDR3 region has 12 residues. Per the germline V gene, CDR1 is DFQATT and CDR2 is SNEGSKA (reference sequence). Deletions cut 1 base from V and 2 bases from J, with 5 bases between. The material sequenced was whole blood. This chain connects TRBV20-1 to TRBJ1-2, with D unclear. The sequence was obtained from an adult who was a healthcare worker with PCR-confirmed SARS-CoV-2 infection or an uninfected control (not recorded which). The CDR3 nucleotides read TGCAGTGCTAGAGCCAGAAACTATGGCTACACCTTC. It is translated as CSARARNYGYTF.